The source of this T cell receptor beta chain is a study of blood T cell repertoires in COVID-19. Looking at the study overall: Sample material is recorded as cDNA or gDNA derived from T cells, B-cell-depleted T cells, or PBMCs.

Method: immunoSEQ multiplex PCR; TCRdb's copy keeps in-frame clones and lacks some. Seen here are 270,000 or so clones, around 85% observed once, and the top ten hold roughly 12%. CDR1 is MNHEY and CDR2 is SVGAGI in the germline V gene. With 6 bases clipped from V and 5 bases from J, the junction kept 4 bases outside the gene matches. CDR3 length: 13 residues. The rearrangement links TRBV6-5 to TRBJ1-5; 7 nucleotides agree with TRBD1. The sequence came from a woman aged 25 to 39 with COVID-19, enrolled during active disease. The sequencing sample was made of peripheral blood. CDR3 bases: TGTGCCAGCAGCCCAGGGGGGTATCAGCCCCAGCATTTT. As protein: CASSPGGYQPQHF.